This TCR beta chain was retrieved from a study of CD8 T cells in ankylosing spondylitis. General study results and limits: Disease-linked clones displayed a CD8+ phenotype and appeared relatively rarely in peripheral blood. Seemingly distinctive of ankylosing spondylitis blood was a TCR beta motif formed by eight highly homologous variants. Clones linked to disease were reported to show significant enrichment in matched ankylosing spondylitis synovial fluid.

Germline trimming cut 2 bases from V and 1 base from J; bases unmatched to any gene: 7. The germline V gene encodes CDR1 MNHEY and CDR2 SVGEGT. The CDR3 is 16 residues long. Notes on this clonotype: The antigen is unknown.

Quantitative 5'-RACE with molecular barcodes generated TCR beta libraries. In TCRdb, the 5' RACE reads were re-called with MiXCR into one record per CDR3 protein. The data contain fewer than 450,000 distinct CDR3 sequences, roughly 15% of them singletons. The chain joins TRBV6-2 or TRBV6-3 to TRBJ2-5, with 7 positions matching TRBD2. Sequenced material: blood, either unsorted or a sorted T cell fraction (not recorded which). The receptor's source is a male donor with ankylosing spondylitis. The CDR3 DNA follows: TGTGCCAGCAGTTACCCTGCGGGAGTGGTCCAAGAGACCCAGTACTTC. As protein: CASSYPAGVVQETQYF.